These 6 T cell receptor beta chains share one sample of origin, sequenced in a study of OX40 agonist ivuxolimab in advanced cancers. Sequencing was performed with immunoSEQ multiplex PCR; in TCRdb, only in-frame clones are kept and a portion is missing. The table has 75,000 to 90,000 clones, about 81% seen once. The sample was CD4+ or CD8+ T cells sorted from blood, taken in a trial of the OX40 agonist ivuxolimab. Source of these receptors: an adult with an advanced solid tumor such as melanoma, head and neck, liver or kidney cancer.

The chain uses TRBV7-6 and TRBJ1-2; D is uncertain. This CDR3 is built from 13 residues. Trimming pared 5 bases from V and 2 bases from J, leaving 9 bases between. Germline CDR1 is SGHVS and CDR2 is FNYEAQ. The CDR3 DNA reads TGTGCCAGCAGCCCGGACGGCAACTATGGCTACACCTTC. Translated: CASSPDGNYGYTF. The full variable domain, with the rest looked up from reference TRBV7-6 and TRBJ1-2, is GAGVSQSPRYKVTKRGQDVALRCDPISGHVSLYWYRQALGQGPEFLTYFNYEAQQDKSGLPNDRFSAERPEGSISTLTIQRTEQRDSAMYRCASSPDGNYGYTFGSGTRLTVV.

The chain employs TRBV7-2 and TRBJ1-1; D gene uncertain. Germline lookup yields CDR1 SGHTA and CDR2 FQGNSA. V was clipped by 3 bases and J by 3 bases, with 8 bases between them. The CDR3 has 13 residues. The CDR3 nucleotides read TGTGCCAGCAGCTTCTACAGTTACACTGAAGCTTTCTTT. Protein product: CASSFYSYTEAFF. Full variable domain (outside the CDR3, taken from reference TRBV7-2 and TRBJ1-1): GAGVSQSPSNKVTEKGKDVELRCDPISGHTALYWYRQSLGQGLEFLIYFQGNSAPDKSGLPSDRFSAERTGGSVSTLTIQRTQQEDSAVYLCASSFYSYTEAFFGQGTRLTVV.

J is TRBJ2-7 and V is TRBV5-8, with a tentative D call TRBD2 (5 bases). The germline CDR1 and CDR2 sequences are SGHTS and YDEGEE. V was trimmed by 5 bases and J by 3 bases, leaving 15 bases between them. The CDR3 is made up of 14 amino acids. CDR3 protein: CASRLTGSNYEQYF. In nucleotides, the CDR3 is TGTGCCAGCAGACTTACGGGGTCAAACTACGAGCAGTACTTC.

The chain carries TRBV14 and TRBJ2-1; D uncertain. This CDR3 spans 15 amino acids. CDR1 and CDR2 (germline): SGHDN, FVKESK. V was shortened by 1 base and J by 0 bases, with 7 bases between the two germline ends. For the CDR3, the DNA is TGTGCCAGCAGCCAAGGGAGAAGCTCCTACAATGAGCAGTTCTTC. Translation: CASSQGRSSYNEQFF.

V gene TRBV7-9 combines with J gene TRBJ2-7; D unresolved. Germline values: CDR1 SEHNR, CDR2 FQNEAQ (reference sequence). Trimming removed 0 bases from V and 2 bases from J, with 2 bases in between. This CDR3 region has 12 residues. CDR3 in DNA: TGTGCCAGCAGCTTAGCGGCCTACGAGCAGTACTTC. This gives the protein CASSLAAYEQYF.

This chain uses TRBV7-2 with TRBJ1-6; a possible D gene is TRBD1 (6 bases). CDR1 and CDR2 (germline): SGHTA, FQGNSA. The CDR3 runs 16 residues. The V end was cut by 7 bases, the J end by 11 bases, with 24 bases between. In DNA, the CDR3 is TGTGCCAGCACCCAAAGGGGGGCCGTGGGGGGCCCACCCCTCCACTTT. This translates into CASTQRGAVGGPPLHF.